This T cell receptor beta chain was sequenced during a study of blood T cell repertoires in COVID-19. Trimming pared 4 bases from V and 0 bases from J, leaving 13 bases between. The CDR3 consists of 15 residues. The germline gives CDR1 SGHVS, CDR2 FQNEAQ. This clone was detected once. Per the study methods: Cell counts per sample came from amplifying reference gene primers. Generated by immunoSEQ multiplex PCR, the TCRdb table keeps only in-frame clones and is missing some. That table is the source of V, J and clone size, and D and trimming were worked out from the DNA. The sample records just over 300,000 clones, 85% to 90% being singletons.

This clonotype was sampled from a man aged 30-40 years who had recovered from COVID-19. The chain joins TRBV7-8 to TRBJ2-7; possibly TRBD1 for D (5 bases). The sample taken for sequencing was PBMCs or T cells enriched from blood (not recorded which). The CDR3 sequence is CASSSNRFSSYEQYF. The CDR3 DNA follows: TGTGCCAGCAGCTCGAACAGGTTTAGCTCCTACGAGCAGTACTTC.